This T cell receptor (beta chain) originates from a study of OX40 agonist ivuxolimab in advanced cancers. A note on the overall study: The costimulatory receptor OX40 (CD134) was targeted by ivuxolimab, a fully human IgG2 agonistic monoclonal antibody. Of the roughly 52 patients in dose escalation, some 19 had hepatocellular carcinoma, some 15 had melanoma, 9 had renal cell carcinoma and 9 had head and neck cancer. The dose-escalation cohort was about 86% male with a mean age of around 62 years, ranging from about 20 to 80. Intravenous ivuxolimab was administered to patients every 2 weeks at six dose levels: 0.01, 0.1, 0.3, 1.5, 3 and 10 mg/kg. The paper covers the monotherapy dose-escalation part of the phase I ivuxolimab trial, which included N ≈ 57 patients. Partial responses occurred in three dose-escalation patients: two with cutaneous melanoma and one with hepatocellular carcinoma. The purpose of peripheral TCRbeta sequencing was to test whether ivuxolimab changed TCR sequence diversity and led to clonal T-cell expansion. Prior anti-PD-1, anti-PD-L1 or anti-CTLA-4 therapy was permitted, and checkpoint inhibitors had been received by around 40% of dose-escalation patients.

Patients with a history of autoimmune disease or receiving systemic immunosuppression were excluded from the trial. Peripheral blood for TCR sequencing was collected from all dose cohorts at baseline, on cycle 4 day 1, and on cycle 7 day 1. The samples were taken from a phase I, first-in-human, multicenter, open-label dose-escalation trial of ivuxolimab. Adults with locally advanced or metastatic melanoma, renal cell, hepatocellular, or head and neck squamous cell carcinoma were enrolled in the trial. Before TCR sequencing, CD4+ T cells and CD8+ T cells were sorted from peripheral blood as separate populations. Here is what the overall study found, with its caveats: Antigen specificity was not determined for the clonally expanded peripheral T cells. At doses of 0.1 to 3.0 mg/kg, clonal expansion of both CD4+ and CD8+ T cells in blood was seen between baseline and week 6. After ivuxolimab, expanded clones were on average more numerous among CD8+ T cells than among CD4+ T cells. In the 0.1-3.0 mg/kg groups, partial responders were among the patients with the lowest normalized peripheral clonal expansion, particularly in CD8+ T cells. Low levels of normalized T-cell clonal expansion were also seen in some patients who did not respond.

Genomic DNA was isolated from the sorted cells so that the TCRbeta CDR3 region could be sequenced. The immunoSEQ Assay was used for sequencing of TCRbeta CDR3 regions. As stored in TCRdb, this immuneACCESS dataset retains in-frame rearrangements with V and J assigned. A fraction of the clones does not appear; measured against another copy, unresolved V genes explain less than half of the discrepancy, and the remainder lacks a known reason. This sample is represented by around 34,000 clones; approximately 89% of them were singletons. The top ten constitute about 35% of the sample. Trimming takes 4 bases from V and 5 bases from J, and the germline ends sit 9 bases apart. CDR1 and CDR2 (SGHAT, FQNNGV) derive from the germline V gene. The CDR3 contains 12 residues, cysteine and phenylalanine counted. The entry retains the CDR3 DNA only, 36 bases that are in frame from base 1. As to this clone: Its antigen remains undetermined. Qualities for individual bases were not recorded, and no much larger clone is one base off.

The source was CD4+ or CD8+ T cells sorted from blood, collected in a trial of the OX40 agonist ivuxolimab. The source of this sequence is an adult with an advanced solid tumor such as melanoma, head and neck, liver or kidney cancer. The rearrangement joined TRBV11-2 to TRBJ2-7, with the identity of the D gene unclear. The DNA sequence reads TGTGCCAGCAGCTATATAAGCCACGAGCAGTACTTC. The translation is CASSYISHEQYF. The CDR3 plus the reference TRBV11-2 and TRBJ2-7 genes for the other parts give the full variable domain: EAGVAQSPRYKIIEKRQSVAFWCNPISGHATLYWYQQILGQGPKLLIQFQNNGVVDDSQLPKDRFSAERLKGVDSTLKIQPAKLEDSAVYLCASSYISHEQYFGPGTRLTVT.